These 16 T cell receptor beta chains were all obtained from the same sample, sequenced in a study of cytomegalovirus exposure and HLA in healthy donors. The PCR contained 60 Vbeta and 13 Jbeta primers. TCRdb's copy holds only in-frame clones and misses some; the assay was immunoSEQ multiplex PCR. The repertoire holds around 150,000 clones, with around four fifths as singletons. The specimen was PBMCs. These TCRs come from a female donor in good health and CMV-seronegative.

This clone was seen a few times. The chain uses TRBV6-5 and TRBJ1-6, with 7 bases fitting TRBD1. The CDR3 extends over 14 amino acids. Germline-derived CDR1 and CDR2 are MNHEY and SVGAGI. J gave up 7 bases and V 5 bases, and 5 bases lay outside the gene matches. The CDR3 protein is CASSDRVENSPLHF. CDR3 coding DNA: TGTGCCAGCAGTGACAGGGTAGAGAATTCACCCCTCCACTTT.

CDR3 protein: CASSFDRVSNEQYF. The CDR3 nucleotides read TGTGCCAGCAGCTTCGACAGGGTATCCAACGAGCAGTACTTC. The J gene is TRBJ2-7, the V gene TRBV7-3, with 7 bases identical to TRBD1. Germline CDR1 and CDR2: SGHTA and FQGTGA. This CDR3 region has 14 residues. V dropped 3 bases and J dropped 5; count of bases not matched to a gene: 7. Using reference TRBV7-3 and TRBJ2-7 for the parts outside the CDR3, the full variable domain is GAGVSQTPSNKVTEKGKYVELRCDPISGHTALYWYRQSLGQGPEFLIYFQGTGAADDSGLPNDRFFAVRPEGSVSTLKIQRTERGDSAVYLCASSFDRVSNEQYFGPGTRLTVT.

The V gene is TRBV4-1, the J gene TRBJ1-1; TRBD1 aligns across 9 bases. This CDR3 has 15 residues. V lost 2 bases and J lost 4; bases outside the gene matches: 5. In germline, CDR1 is MGHRA, CDR2 YSYEKL. The CDR3 region is CASSQFGTGITEAFF. CDR3 in DNA: TGCGCCAGCAGCCAATTCGGGACAGGGATCACTGAAGCTTTCTTT.

V is TRBV5-1 and J is TRBJ2-6, with 7 bases identical to TRBD2. The CDR3 runs 16 residues. From germline, CDR1 is SGHRS and CDR2 YFSETQ. After removal of 0 bases from V and 2 bases from J, the junction contained 2 bases not matched to a gene. The CDR3 DNA follows: TGCGCCAGCAGCTTGGCCGGGGGGACTGGGGCCAACGTCCTGACTTTC. Translated, it gives CASSLAGGTGANVLTF.

In this sample, this clone turned up a few times. J is TRBJ1-5 and V is TRBV2; D is unclear. The CDR3 has 15 amino acids. CDR1 is SNHLY, CDR2 FYNNEI, per germline. V shed 4 bases and J shed 0 bases, with 10 bases lying between them. The CDR3 here is CASSVDSNSNQPQHF. CDR3 in DNA: TGTGCCAGCAGTGTGGACTCAAATAGCAATCAGCCCCAGCATTTT.

This clone was found once. This chain connects TRBV14 to TRBJ2-1; TRBD1 is a possible D gene (5 bases). The germline CDR1 and CDR2 sequences are SGHDN and FVKESK. The V and J ends lost 1 base and 6 bases respectively, with 13 bases between them. The length of the CDR3 is 15 residues. In DNA form, the CDR3 reads TGTGCCAGCAGCCAAGCCGAGACCAGGGCCAATGAGCAGTTCTTC. Residues: CASSQAETRANEQFF.

The chain recombines TRBV5-4 with TRBJ2-7; TRBD2 matches 10 bases. V shed 4 bases and J 4 bases; nucleotides not matched to a gene: 11. CDR1 and CDR2 from the germline V gene are SGHNT and YYREEE (reference sequence). CDR3 length: 16 amino acids. CDR3 residues: CASSQGGPAGGYEQYF. CDR3 DNA sequence: TGTGCCAGCAGCCAAGGAGGCCCAGCGGGGGGGTACGAGCAGTACTTC. The entire variable domain, with the rest obtained from reference TRBV5-4 and TRBJ2-7, is as follows: ETGVTQSPTHLIKTRGQQVTLRCSSQSGHNTVSWYQQALGQGPQFIFQYYREEENGRGNFPPRFSGLQFPNYSSELNVNALELDDSALYLCASSQGGPAGGYEQYFGPGTRLTVT.

This clone was seen only once. This chain links TRBV4-2 with TRBJ2-7; TRBD2 matches at 11 bases. Germline lookup yields CDR1 LGHNA and CDR2 YNFKEQ. The CDR3 runs to 15 residues. V dropped 5 bases and J dropped 4; count of bases not matched to a gene: 7. The CDR3 DNA reads TGTGCCAGCAGCTCAGAGACTAGCGGGACTTACGAGCAGTACTTC. As protein: CASSSETSGTYEQYF.

This clone appeared a single time. The rearrangement links TRBV30 to TRBJ2-7; 7 nucleotides line up with TRBD1. The ends lost 7 bases at V and 1 base at J; junction bases unmatched: 4. CDR1 GTSNPN and CDR2 SVGIG come from the germline V gene (reference sequence). The CDR3 is 12 residues long. The CDR3, as DNA: TGTGCCTACGCGACAGGGTCCTACGAGCAGTACTTC. This translates into CAYATGSYEQYF.

The chain uses TRBV2 and TRBJ1-2; D unresolved. This CDR3 spans 15 amino acids. Deletions cut 0 bases from V and 0 bases from J, with 8 bases between. Germline V gives CDR1 SNHLY, CDR2 FYNNEI. The CDR3 DNA reads as TGTGCCAGCAGTGAAGCCCAGACTACTAACTATGGCTACACCTTC. Its protein is CASSEAQTTNYGYTF.

The rearrangement links TRBV9 to TRBJ1-2; TRBD1 matches at 7 bases. The junction had 10 bases not matched to a gene; V was cut back by 4 bases and J by 4 bases. This CDR3 is built from 15 residues. The germline CDR1 and CDR2 sequences are SGDLS and YYNGEE. CDR3 region: CASSLTGTVLYGYTF. Written as DNA, the CDR3 is TGTGCCAGCAGCCTCACCGGGACAGTCCTCTATGGCTACACCTTC.

The chain has TRBV5-1 and TRBJ2-7; 12 positions agree with TRBD2. The CDR3 extends over 16 amino acids. With V trimmed by 3 bases and J by 0 bases, 4 bases remained unmatched. Germline CDR1 reads SGHRS; CDR2 reads YFSETQ. Here the CDR3 DNA reads TGCGCCAGCAGCTCGACTAGCGGGAGTTACTCCTACGAGCAGTACTTC. Residues: CASSSTSGSYSYEQYF.

The rearrangement links TRBV7-8 to TRBJ2-4, with D perhaps matching TRBD2 (5 bases). Trimming removed 5 bases from V and 0 bases from J, with 14 bases in between. The CDR3 contains 16 residues. CDR1 SGHVS and CDR2 FQNEAQ come from the germline V gene. CDR3 DNA sequence: TGTGCCAGCAGCCCCGGTTTCGGGGTAGCCAAAAACATTCAGTACTTC. The encoded protein is CASSPGFGVAKNIQYF.

This clone was seen only a few times. The gene calls are TRBV5-1 and TRBJ1-5; a weak D match, TRBD1 (6 bases). This CDR3 comprises 15 residues. V shed 4 bases and J shed 4 bases, with 15 bases lying between them. The V gene's germline CDR1 is SGHRS and CDR2 YFSETQ. The CDR3 bases are TGCGCCAGCAGCCCCATGGGACACGTTAATCAGCCCCAGCATTTT. It translates to CASSPMGHVNQPQHF.

V and J are TRBV5-8 and TRBJ1-5; 7 nucleotides agree with TRBD1. J was trimmed by 0 bases and V by 5 bases; bases with no gene match: 11. The V gene's germline CDR1 is SGHTS and CDR2 YDEGEE. The CDR3 runs to 17 residues. CDR3 DNA sequence: TGTGCCAGCAGGCCCGGGACAGATCCCTTTAGCAATCAGCCCCAGCATTTT. Translation gives CASRPGTDPFSNQPQHF.

The chain recombines TRBV5-4 with TRBJ2-7, with TRBD1 identical over 10 bases. Germline V gene lookup returns CDR1 SGHNT and CDR2 YYREEE (reference sequence). The ends lost 1 base at V and 2 bases at J; junction bases unmatched: 3. The CDR3 has 15 amino acids. The chain's CDR3 is CASSLRDRGAYEQYF. DNA for the CDR3: TGTGCCAGCAGCTTGCGGGACAGGGGCGCCTACGAGCAGTACTTC.